The 4 T cell receptor beta chains given below trace back to one sample, sequenced in a study of shared clonotypes between healthy human individuals. TCRdb keeps only in-frame clones here, not all; method: immunoSEQ multiplex PCR. The repertoire holds about 1.5 million clones, with about 98% as singletons. Material: naive CD4+ T cells sorted from blood. Subset noted: CD45RA+ positively selected. The receptors stem from a man between 25 and 39 years old in good health.

This clone occurred once. This chain links TRBV11-2 with TRBJ2-6; D is unresolved. The germline V gene has CDR1 SGHAT and CDR2 FQNNGV. Deletions cut 6 bases from V and 2 bases from J, with 2 bases between. This CDR3 comprises 12 residues. The CDR3 coding sequence is TGTGCCAGCAGAACTGGGGCCAACGTCCTGACTTTC. This sequence encodes CASRTGANVLTF.

V usage is TRBV12-5 and J usage is TRBJ2-1; 11 positions match TRBD2. There are 17 residues in the CDR3. CDR1 and CDR2 from the germline V gene are LGHNT and FRNRAP. The J segment lost 7 bases and the V segment lost 2 bases, leaving 10 bases of the junction unmatched. DNA for the CDR3: TGTGCTAGTGGTTTGTGGGCTAGCGGGAGGAGATATAATGAGCAGTTCTTC. Translation: CASGLWASGRRYNEQFF.

The table lists this clone with a count of one. The chain couples TRBV5-5 to TRBJ2-7; D might be TRBD2 (5 bases). Trimming pared 3 bases from V and 2 bases from J, leaving 15 bases between. Germline V lookup: CDR1 SGHKS, CDR2 YYEKEE (reference sequence). The CDR3 is made up of 15 amino acids. In DNA, the CDR3 is TGTGCCAGCAGCTCGGGAACACTAGGCGCCTACGAGCAGTACTTC. Amino acids: CASSSGTLGAYEQYF.

CDR3 amino acids: CASSAGATYNEQFF. The CDR3 DNA reads as TGCGCCAGCAGTGCGGGGGCCACCTACAATGAGCAGTTCTTC. V gene TRBV10-1 combines with J gene TRBJ2-1, with D perhaps matching TRBD1 or TRBD2 (6 bases each). Per germline, CDR1 WNHNN and CDR2 SYGVQD (reference sequence). The CDR3 sequence is 14 residues long. Trimming took 4 bases from V and 2 from J, leaving 9 bases between them.